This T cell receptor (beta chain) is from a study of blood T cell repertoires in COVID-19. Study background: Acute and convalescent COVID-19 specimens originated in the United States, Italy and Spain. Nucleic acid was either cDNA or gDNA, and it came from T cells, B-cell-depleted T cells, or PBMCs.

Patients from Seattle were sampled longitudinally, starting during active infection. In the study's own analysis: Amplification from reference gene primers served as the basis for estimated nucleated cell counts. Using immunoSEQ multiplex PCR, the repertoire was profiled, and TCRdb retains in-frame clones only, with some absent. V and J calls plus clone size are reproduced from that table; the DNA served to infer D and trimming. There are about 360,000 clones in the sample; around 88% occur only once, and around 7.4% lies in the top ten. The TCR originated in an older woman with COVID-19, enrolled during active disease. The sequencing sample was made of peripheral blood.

The CDR3 region has the DNA TGTGCCAGCAGCGATCAGGGGGCCATGTACACTGAAGCTTTCTTT. Amino acid sequence: CASSDQGAMYTEAFF. The chain is built from TRBV7-8 and TRBJ1-1; TRBD1 agrees at 8 bases. CDR3 length: 15 residues. Germline V gives CDR1 SGHVS, CDR2 FQNEAQ. The V segment lost 5 bases and the J segment 3 bases; nucleotides outside the gene matches: 8.